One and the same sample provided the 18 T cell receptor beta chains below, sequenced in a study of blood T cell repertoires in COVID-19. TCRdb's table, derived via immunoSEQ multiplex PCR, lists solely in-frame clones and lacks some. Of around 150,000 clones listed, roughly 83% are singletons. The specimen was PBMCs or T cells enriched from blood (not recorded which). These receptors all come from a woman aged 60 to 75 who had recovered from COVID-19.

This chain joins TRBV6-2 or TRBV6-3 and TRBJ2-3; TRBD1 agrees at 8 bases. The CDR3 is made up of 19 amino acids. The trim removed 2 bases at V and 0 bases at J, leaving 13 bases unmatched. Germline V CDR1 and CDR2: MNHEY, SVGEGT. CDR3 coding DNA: TGTGCCAGCAGTTACCAACAGGGGGAAATTCAGGGTAGCACAGATACGCAGTATTTT. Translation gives CASSYQQGEIQGSTDTQYF.

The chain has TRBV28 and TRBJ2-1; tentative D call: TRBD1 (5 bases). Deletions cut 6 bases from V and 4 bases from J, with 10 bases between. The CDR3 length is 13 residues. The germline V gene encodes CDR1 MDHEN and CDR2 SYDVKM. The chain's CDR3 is CASRPGNYNEQFF. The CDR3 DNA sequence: TGTGCCAGCAGGCCAGGGAATTACAATGAGCAGTTCTTC.

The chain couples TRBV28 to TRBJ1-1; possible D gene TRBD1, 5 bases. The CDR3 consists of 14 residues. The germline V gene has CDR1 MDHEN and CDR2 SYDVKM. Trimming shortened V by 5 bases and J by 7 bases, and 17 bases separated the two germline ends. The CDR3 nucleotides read TGTGCCAGCAGTCTCAGGGTTGAAAGGGTTGAAGCTTTCTTT. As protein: CASSLRVERVEAFF.

CDR3 in DNA: TGTGCCAGCAGTGGACAGCCTTCCTACGAGCAGTACTTC. Encoded protein: CASSGQPSYEQYF. This sequence joins TRBV6-6 and TRBJ2-7; a possible D gene is TRBD1 (6 bases). The CDR3 extends over 13 amino acids. Germline V gene data show CDR1 as MNHNY and CDR2 as SVGAGI (reference sequence). The V and J ends lost 5 bases and 1 base respectively, with 9 bases between them.

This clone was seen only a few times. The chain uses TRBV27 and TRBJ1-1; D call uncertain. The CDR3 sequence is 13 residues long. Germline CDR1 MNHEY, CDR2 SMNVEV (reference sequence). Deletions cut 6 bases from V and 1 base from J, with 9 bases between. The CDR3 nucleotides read TGTGCCAGCAGCTTAAATCAGAACACTGAAGCTTTCTTT. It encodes CASSLNQNTEAFF.

CDR3 in DNA: TGTGCCAGCAGCTTGCGGGAGCTAGCGGCCTACAATGAGCAGTTCTTC. Its protein product is CASSLRELAAYNEQFF. This rearrangement joins TRBV7-2 to TRBJ2-1, with 7 positions matching TRBD2. The germline gives CDR1 SGHTA, CDR2 FQGNSA. The J segment lost 2 bases and the V segment lost 3 bases, leaving 7 bases of the junction unmatched. CDR3 length: 16 residues.

The CDR3 protein is CASSQQDRGSQPQHF. DNA for the CDR3: TGCGCCAGCAGCCAACAGGACAGGGGGAGTCAGCCCCAGCATTTT. The chain recombines TRBV4-1 with TRBJ1-5, with 10 bases matching TRBD1. This CDR3 spans 15 amino acids. V trimming: 2 bases; J trimming: 6 bases; junction bases outside the gene matches: 4. The germline V gene has CDR1 MGHRA and CDR2 YSYEKL.

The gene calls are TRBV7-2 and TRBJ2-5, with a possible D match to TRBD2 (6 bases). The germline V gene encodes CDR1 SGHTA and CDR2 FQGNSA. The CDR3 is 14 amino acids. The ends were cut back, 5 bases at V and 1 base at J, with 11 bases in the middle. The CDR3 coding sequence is TGTGCCAGCAGCGTGAGGCGGGGCCAAGAGACCCAGTACTTC. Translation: CASSVRRGQETQYF.

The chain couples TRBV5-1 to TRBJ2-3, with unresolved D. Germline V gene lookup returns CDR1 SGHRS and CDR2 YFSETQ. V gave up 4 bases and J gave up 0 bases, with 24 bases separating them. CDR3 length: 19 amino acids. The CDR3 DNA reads TGCGCCAGCAGCCCCACGGGTGGCGGCACATTCTCTAGCACAGATACGCAGTATTTT. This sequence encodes CASSPTGGGTFSSTDTQYF. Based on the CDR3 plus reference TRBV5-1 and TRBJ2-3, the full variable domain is KAGVTQTPRYLIKTRGQQVTLSCSPISGHRSVSWYQQTPGQGLQFLFEYFSETQRNKGNFPGRFSGRQFSNSRSEMNVSTLELGDSALYLCASSPTGGGTFSSTDTQYFGPGTRLTVL.

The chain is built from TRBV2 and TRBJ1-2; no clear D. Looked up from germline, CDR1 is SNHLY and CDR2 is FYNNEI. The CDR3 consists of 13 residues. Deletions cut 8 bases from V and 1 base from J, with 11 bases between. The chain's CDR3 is CASSVGSNYGYTF. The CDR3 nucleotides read TGTGCCAGCTCGGTGGGCAGTAACTATGGCTACACCTTC.

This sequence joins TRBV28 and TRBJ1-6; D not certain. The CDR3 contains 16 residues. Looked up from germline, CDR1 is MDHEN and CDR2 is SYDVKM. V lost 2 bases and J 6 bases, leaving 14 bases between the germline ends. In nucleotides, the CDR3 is TGTGCCAGCAGTTTACCGGGAACCGTCTTTAATTCACCCCTCCACTTT. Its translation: CASSLPGTVFNSPLHF.

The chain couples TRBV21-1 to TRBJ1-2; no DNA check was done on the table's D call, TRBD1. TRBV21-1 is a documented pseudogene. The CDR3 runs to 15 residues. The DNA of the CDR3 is TGTGCCAGCAGCAAACCCAAGGAAGGGGTATATGCCTACACCTTC. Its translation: CASSKPKEGVYAYTF.

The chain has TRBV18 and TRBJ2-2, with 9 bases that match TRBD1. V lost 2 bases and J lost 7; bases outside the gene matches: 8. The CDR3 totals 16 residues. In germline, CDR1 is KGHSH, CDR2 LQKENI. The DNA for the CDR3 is TGTGCCAGCTCACCATCCGGGACAGGGCTTGGCGGGGAGCTGTTTTTT. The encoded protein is CASSPSGTGLGGELFF. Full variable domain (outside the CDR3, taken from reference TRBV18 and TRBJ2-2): NAGVMQNPRHLVRRRGQEARLRCSPMKGHSHVYWYRQLPEEGLKFMVYLQKENIIDESGMPKERFSAEFPKEGPSILRIQQVVRGDSAAYFCASSPSGTGLGGELFFGEGSRLTVL.

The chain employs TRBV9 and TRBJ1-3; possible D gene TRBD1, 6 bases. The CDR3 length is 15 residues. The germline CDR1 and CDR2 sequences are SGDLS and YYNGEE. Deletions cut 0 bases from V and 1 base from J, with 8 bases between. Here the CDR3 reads CASSVVQGSGNTIYF. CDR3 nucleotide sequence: TGTGCCAGCAGCGTAGTACAGGGATCTGGAAACACCATATATTTT.

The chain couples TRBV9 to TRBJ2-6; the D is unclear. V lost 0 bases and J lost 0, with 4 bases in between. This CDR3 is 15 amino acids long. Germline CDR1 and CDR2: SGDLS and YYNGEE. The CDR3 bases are TGTGCCAGCAGCGTAGTCGGCTCTGGGGCCAACGTCCTGACTTTC. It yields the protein CASSVVGSGANVLTF.

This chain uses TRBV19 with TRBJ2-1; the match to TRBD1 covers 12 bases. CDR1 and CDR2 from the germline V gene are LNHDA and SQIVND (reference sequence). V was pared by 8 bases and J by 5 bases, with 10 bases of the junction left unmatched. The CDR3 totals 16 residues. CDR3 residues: CASGRTGTGGHNEQFF. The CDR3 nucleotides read TGTGCCAGTGGCCGCACCGGGACAGGGGGCCACAATGAGCAGTTCTTC.

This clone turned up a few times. The CDR3 region has the DNA TGTGCCAGCTGCCGACAGGGGCGTCAGCCCCAGCATTTT. This codes for CASCRQGRQPQHF. The rearrangement links TRBV12-3 or TRBV12-4 to TRBJ1-5; 8 nucleotides line up with TRBD1. This CDR3 spans 13 amino acids. With V trimmed by 8 bases and J by 6 bases, 6 bases remained unmatched.

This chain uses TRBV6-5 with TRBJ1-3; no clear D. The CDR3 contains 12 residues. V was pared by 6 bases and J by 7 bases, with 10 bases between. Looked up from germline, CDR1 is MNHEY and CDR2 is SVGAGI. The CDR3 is CASRRGTNTIYF. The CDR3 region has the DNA TGTGCCAGCAGGCGAGGTACGAACACCATATATTTT.